The 18 T cell receptor beta chains in this list originate from one sample, sequenced in a study of blood T cell repertoires in COVID-19. TCRdb's copy holds only in-frame clones and misses some; the assay was immunoSEQ multiplex PCR. The sample carries approximately 77,000 clones, roughly 76% recorded once. What was sequenced was peripheral blood. These receptors were taken from a man aged 70 or older with active or convalescent COVID-19.

The rearrangement joins TRBV9 to TRBJ2-7, with 7 bases matching TRBD2. The length of the CDR3 is 13 residues. Germline CDR1 reads SGDLS; CDR2 reads YYNGEE. V shed 0 bases, J shed 5 bases, and the junction held 2 bases outside the gene matches. CDR3 amino acids: CASSVDGRDEQYF. In DNA form, the CDR3 reads TGTGCCAGCAGCGTAGATGGGAGGGACGAGCAGTACTTC.

The chain is built from TRBV7-2 and TRBJ1-3, with unresolved D. The V end lost 2 bases, the J end lost 0 bases, and 8 bases lay between the germline ends. Germline V gives CDR1 SGHTA, CDR2 FQGNSA. The CDR3 extends over 15 amino acids. The CDR3 here is CASSLFGVSGNTIYF. In DNA form, the CDR3 reads TGTGCCAGCAGCTTATTCGGGGTCTCTGGAAACACCATATATTTT.

The gene calls are TRBV19 and TRBJ1-4; the D is unclear. The CDR3 length is 15 residues. In germline, CDR1 is LNHDA, CDR2 SQIVND (reference sequence). V lost 5 bases and J lost 6, with 16 bases in between. The CDR3, as DNA: TGTGCCAGTAGTCCTCGGGATTCTACAGATGAAAAACTGTTTTTT. It encodes CASSPRDSTDEKLFF.

The rearrangement joins TRBV7-2 to TRBJ2-5, with a tentative D call TRBD2 (5 bases). The CDR3 totals 11 residues. The germline V gene encodes CDR1 SGHTA and CDR2 FQGNSA. Trimming removed 4 bases from V and 11 bases from J, with 11 bases in between. CDR3 sequence (DNA): TGTGCCAGCAGCTCGCCTAGCCGGCAGTACTTC. Translation: CASSSPSRQYF.

The table lists this clone with a count of one. V and J are TRBV19 and TRBJ1-5, with D unclear. The CDR3 consists of 16 residues. Trimming stripped 0 bases from V and 6 bases from J, with 15 bases between. Germline CDR1 is LNHDA and CDR2 is SQIVND (reference sequence). The CDR3 loop is CASSIDREGSGQPQHF. CDR3 bases: TGTGCCAGTAGTATAGATCGCGAGGGTAGCGGTCAGCCCCAGCATTTT.

This clone was seen just once. The chain combines TRBV3-1 (or the pseudogene TRBV3-2) with TRBJ2-3; D might be TRBD2 (6 bases). Trimming stripped 6 bases from V and 4 bases from J, with 11 bases between. Germline values: CDR1 LGHDT, CDR2 YNNKEL (reference sequence). The CDR3 covers 13 residues. CDR3 loop: CASSGTWPDTQYF. The CDR3 DNA follows: TGTGCCAGCAGTGGGACTTGGCCAGATACGCAGTATTTT.

The chain has TRBV11-3 and TRBJ2-5; the D gene is possibly TRBD2 (5 bases). The germline V gene has CDR1 SGHNT and CDR2 YENEEA. V was trimmed by 4 bases and J by 4 bases, leaving 10 bases between them. This CDR3 contains 13 residues. The CDR3 loop reads CASSSFAGETQYF. The CDR3 nucleotides are TGTGCCAGCAGCTCTTTCGCGGGAGAGACCCAGTACTTC.

This clone was found a few times. The V and J genes are TRBV7-2 and TRBJ1-5; D is perhaps TRBD1 (5 bases). Germline values: CDR1 SGHTA, CDR2 FQGNSA. The CDR3 covers 14 residues. Trimming cost V 5 bases and J 9 bases, with 17 bases left between them. The CDR3 protein is CASSERGEVSPQHF. The CDR3 DNA is TGTGCCAGCAGCGAACGGGGGGAGGTATCGCCCCAGCATTTT.

This clone was seen more than once but under ten times. The chain uses TRBV2 and TRBJ1-5; 7 bases agree with TRBD1. The CDR3 is made up of 14 amino acids. V shed 6 bases, J shed 7 bases, and the junction held 9 bases outside the gene matches. CDR1 and CDR2 from the germline V gene are SNHLY and FYNNEI. CDR3 sequence: CASSLQGRQQPQHF. The CDR3 DNA sequence: TGTGCCAGCAGCTTACAGGGGCGCCAGCAGCCCCAGCATTTT.

This clone has only a few counts. The rearrangement links TRBV5-1 to TRBJ2-7; TRBD2 aligns across 12 bases. Trimming took 1 base from V and 3 from J; bases not matched to a gene: 5. Germline V lookup: CDR1 SGHRS, CDR2 YFSETQ. The CDR3 runs 16 residues. Here the CDR3 reads CASSLLLAGGIYEQYF. As DNA, the CDR3 is TGCGCCAGCAGCTTGTTGCTAGCGGGGGGGATCTACGAGCAGTACTTC.

This chain uses TRBV6-6 with TRBJ1-6; 7 bases fit TRBD1. V was clipped by 5 bases and J by 8 bases; unmatched bases: 12. The germline V gene has CDR1 MNHNY and CDR2 SVGAGI (reference sequence). The CDR3 consists of 16 residues. The CDR3 loop is CASSNTGDLFYSPLHF. The CDR3 DNA sequence: TGTGCCAGCAGTAACACAGGGGACTTGTTCTATTCACCCCTCCACTTT.

This clone turned up a few times. The rearrangement links TRBV28 to TRBJ1-6; 7 nucleotides align to TRBD1. The length of the CDR3 is 16 residues. V lost 4 bases, J lost 6 bases, and 9 bases stayed unmatched. Germline V CDR1 and CDR2: MDHEN, SYDVKM. CDR3 DNA sequence: TGTGCCAGCAGTTATCTCGGCGACAGGGTTAATTCACCCCTCCACTTT. Protein sequence: CASSYLGDRVNSPLHF. Variable domain in full (rest from reference TRBV28 and TRBJ1-6): DVKVTQSSRYLVKRTGEKVFLECVQDMDHENMFWYRQDPGLGLRLIYFSYDVKMKEKGDIPEGYSVSREKKERFSLILESASTNQTSMYLCASSYLGDRVNSPLHFGNGTRLTVT.

This clone was picked up one time. The rearrangement uses TRBV5-4 and TRBJ2-2, with 9 bases identical to TRBD2. The V segment lost 3 bases and the J segment 5 bases; nucleotides outside the gene matches: 11. The CDR3 runs 17 residues. Per germline, CDR1 SGHNT and CDR2 YYREEE (reference sequence). The CDR3 DNA sequence: TGTGCCAGCAGCTCTAGGACTCAGCGGGGGGTAACCGGGGAGCTGTTTTTT. Translated: CASSSRTQRGVTGELFF. Variable domain in full (rest from reference TRBV5-4 and TRBJ2-2): ETGVTQSPTHLIKTRGQQVTLRCSSQSGHNTVSWYQQALGQGPQFIFQYYREEENGRGNFPPRFSGLQFPNYSSELNVNALELDDSALYLCASSSRTQRGVTGELFFGEGSRLTVL.

This chain uses TRBV27 with TRBJ1-4; weak D call: TRBD1 (6 bases). V dropped 6 bases and J dropped 8 bases, with 13 bases sitting between them. There are 13 residues in the CDR3. Per germline, CDR1 MNHEY and CDR2 SMNVEV (reference sequence). CDR3 in amino acids: CASRGASLEKLFF. Here the CDR3 DNA reads TGTGCCAGCAGGGGGGCCTCCTTAGAAAAACTGTTTTTT.

The sample holds one count of this clone. The chain carries TRBV6-5 and TRBJ2-1; D is possibly TRBD2 (5 bases). CDR3 size: 14 residues. The V end lost 6 bases, the J end lost 0 bases, and 9 bases lay between the germline ends. Germline CDR1 MNHEY, CDR2 SVGAGI. The CDR3 is CASRKAGSYNEQFF. CDR3 DNA: TGTGCCAGCAGAAAGGCGGGCTCCTACAATGAGCAGTTCTTC.

The rearrangement links TRBV10-3 to TRBJ2-5; 10 bases align to TRBD1. Germline V lookup: CDR1 ENHRY, CDR2 SYGVKD. CDR3 length: 16 amino acids. With V trimmed by 3 bases and J by 5 bases, 9 bases remained unmatched. The CDR3 protein is CAISDPRQGAMETQYF. CDR3 nucleotides: TGTGCCATCAGTGACCCTAGACAGGGGGCAATGGAGACCCAGTACTTC.

This clone appeared a single time. This may be a read error, as it is one base from a much larger clone. This chain joins TRBV28 and TRBJ2-7, with D hard to call. CDR1 is MDHEN, CDR2 SYDVKM, per germline. V shed 4 bases and J shed 3 bases, with 4 bases lying between them. This CDR3 region has 11 residues. CDR3 coding DNA: TGTGCCAGCAGTTCCAACTACGAGCAGTACTTC. Its protein is CASSSNYEQYF.

The genes are TRBV6-5 and TRBJ1-6, with unresolved D. This CDR3 has 14 residues. Germline CDR1 MNHEY, CDR2 SVGAGI. The V and J ends lost 2 bases and 0 bases respectively, with 2 bases between them. This chain's CDR3 is CASSYHSYNSPLHF. CDR3 coding DNA: TGTGCCAGCAGTTACCACTCCTATAATTCACCCCTCCACTTT.